This TCR beta chain was sequenced during a study of OX40 agonist ivuxolimab in advanced cancers. TCRdb's table, derived via immunoSEQ multiplex PCR, lists solely in-frame clones and lacks some. This table has some 30,000 clones, 74% appearing once. CDR1 is SGHDT, CDR2 YYEEEE, per germline. Trimming removed 2 bases from V and 0 bases from J, with 9 bases in between. The CDR3 loop spans 15 amino acids. The V and J genes are TRBV5-6 and TRBJ1-3; D is uncertain. This clonotype was sampled from an adult with an advanced solid tumor such as melanoma, head and neck, liver or kidney cancer. The input for sequencing was CD4+ or CD8+ T cells sorted from blood, taken in a trial of the OX40 agonist ivuxolimab. The DNA of the CDR3 is TGTGCCAGCAGCTTAACCACTTACTCTGGAAACACCATATATTTT. Residues: CASSLTTYSGNTIYF.